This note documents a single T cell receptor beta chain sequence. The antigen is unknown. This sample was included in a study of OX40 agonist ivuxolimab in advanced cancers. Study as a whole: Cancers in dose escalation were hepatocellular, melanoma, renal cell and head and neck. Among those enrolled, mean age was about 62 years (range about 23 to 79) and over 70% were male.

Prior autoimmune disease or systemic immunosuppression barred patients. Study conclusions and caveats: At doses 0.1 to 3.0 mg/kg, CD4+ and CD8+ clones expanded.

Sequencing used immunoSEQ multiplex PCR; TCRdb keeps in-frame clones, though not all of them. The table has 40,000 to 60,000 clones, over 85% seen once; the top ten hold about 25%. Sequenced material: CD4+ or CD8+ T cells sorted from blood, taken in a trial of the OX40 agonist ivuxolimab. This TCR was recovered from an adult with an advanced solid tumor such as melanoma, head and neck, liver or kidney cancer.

CDR3 coding DNA: TGTGCCAGCAGTCAATGGGGGGCGACCACCCCCGGGGAGCTGTTTTTT. This codes for CASSQWGATTPGELFF. The chain has TRBV11-3 and TRBJ2-2; D may correspond to TRBD1 or TRBD2 (6 bases each). Germline values: CDR1 SGHNT, CDR2 YENEEA. This CDR3 has 16 amino acids. V lost 6 bases, J lost 6 bases, and 20 bases lay in between.